Listed below are T cell receptor beta chains from one sample, sequenced in a study of blood T cells in healthy people across ages. TCRdb itself ran the 5' RACE reads through MiXCR, one entry per CDR3 protein. The table includes around 870,000 distinct CDR3 sequences, 29% detected once. Sequences were obtained from blood. All receptors come from a woman aged 80 or over in good health. Each CDR3 is given with its conserved first and last residue. The order of the fields is CDR3 length, D gene, V gene, clone size, J gene, CDR3 protein, CDR3 DNA. D genes are given only for firm matches. A clone size is listed for some rows: how often the clone was seen (once, few, many), or a class if it is expanded.

15	-	TRBV7-6	many	TRBJ2-5	CASSPASGKKETQYF	TGTGCCAGCAGCCCCGCCTCCGGGAAAAAAGAGACCCAGTACTTC
15	-	TRBV2	few	TRBJ2-1	CASSVVLGVVDEQFF	TGTGCCAGCAGTGTCGTCCTCGGGGTAGTTGATGAGCAGTTCTTC
14	TRBD2	TRBV12-3/TRBV12-4	few	TRBJ2-5	CASSPPGLAETQYF	TGTGCCAGCAGTCCTCCGGGACTAGCAGAGACCCAGTACTTC
13	-	TRBV6-5	-	TRBJ1-1	CASSYSRQTEAFF	TGTGCCAGCAGTTACTCGAGACAGACTGAAGCTTTCTTT
15	-	TRBV3-1	-	TRBJ2-5	CPSSQGTLARETQYF	TGTCCCAGCAGCCAAGGGACCCTAGCGCGAGAGACCCAGTACTTC
13	-	TRBV7-8	-	TRBJ2-1	CASSLVLSNEQFF	TGTGCCAGCAGCTTAGTTCTGAGCAATGAGCAGTTCTTC
12	-	TRBV11-3	few	TRBJ1-1	CASSLRHTEAFF	TGTGCCAGCAGCTTACGTCACACTGAAGCTTTCTTT
13	-	TRBV7-2	-	TRBJ2-7	CASSLNLRREQYF	TGTGCCAGCAGCTTAAACTTGCGACGCGAGCAGTACTTC
15	TRBD2	TRBV28	-	TRBJ2-1	CASSPSGGASNEQFF	TGTGCCAGCAGTCCCAGCGGGGGGGCCTCAAATGAGCAGTTCTTC
13	TRBD2	TRBV12-3/TRBV12-4	many	TRBJ2-5	CASSLEGGGGQYF	TGTGCCAGCAGTTTAGAAGGAGGCGGGGGCCAGTACTTC
14	-	TRBV20-1	many	TRBJ2-5	CSARDHSKTETQYF	TGCAGTGCTAGAGATCATTCGAAGACGGAGACCCAGTACTTC
15	TRBD1	TRBV7-9	-	TRBJ1-2	CASSSKDRARLGYTF	TGTGCCAGCAGCTCCAAGGACAGGGCCCGTTTGGGCTACACCTTC
16	-	TRBV7-2	-	TRBJ1-5	CASSLSRGGGDQPQHF	TGTGCCAGCAGCCTGAGTAGGGGTGGGGGCGATCAGCCCCAGCATTTT